A selection of T cell receptor beta chains follows, all from one sample in a study of response to subunit inactivated influenza vaccine. TCRdb used MiXCR to reprocess the RT-PCR reads, holding one entry per CDR3 protein. The sample contains around 580,000 distinct CDR3 sequences, 12% of which appear only once. The material was PBMCs from blood, obtained on the day of vaccination. Source of these receptors: a man aged 50-59 years who received an inactivated influenza vaccine. Both conserved end residues are part of each CDR3. Each record gives: V gene, D gene, J gene, clone size, CDR3 length, CDR3 protein, CDR3 DNA. The D gene is left open where the match is weak. The listing skips clone size in some rows; elsewhere it reads once, few, many or a size class.

v_call: TRBV20-1; d_call: -; j_call: TRBJ2-5; clone_size: few; cdr3_length: 12; cdr3_aa: CSASGGKGTQYF; cdr3_nt: TGCAGTGCTAGTGGGGGGAAGGGGACCCAGTACTTC
v_call: TRBV5-1; d_call: TRBD1; j_call: TRBJ1-2; clone_size: -; cdr3_length: 13; cdr3_aa: CASSVDRGHGYTF; cdr3_nt: TGCGCCAGCAGCGTAGACAGGGGGCACGGCTACACCTTC
v_call: TRBV6-2/TRBV6-3; d_call: TRBD2; j_call: TRBJ2-2; clone_size: -; cdr3_length: 16; cdr3_aa: CASSPLAGGHTGELFF; cdr3_nt: TGTGCCAGCAGTCCTCTAGCGGGGGGGCACACCGGGGAGCTGTTTTTT
v_call: TRBV15; d_call: -; j_call: TRBJ2-7; clone_size: few; cdr3_length: 13; cdr3_aa: CATSKDMSYEQYF; cdr3_nt: TGTGCCACCAGCAAGGACATGAGTTACGAGCAGTACTTC
v_call: TRBV12-3/TRBV12-4; d_call: TRBD1; j_call: TRBJ1-2; clone_size: -; cdr3_length: 13; cdr3_aa: CASGGQGHYGYTF; cdr3_nt: TGTGCCAGCGGGGGACAGGGACACTATGGCTACACCTTC
v_call: TRBV2; d_call: -; j_call: TRBJ2-7; clone_size: -; cdr3_length: 11; cdr3_aa: CASGGQHEQYF; cdr3_nt: TGTGCCAGCGGTGGACAACACGAGCAGTACTTC
v_call: TRBV7-6; d_call: TRBD1; j_call: TRBJ2-1; clone_size: few; cdr3_length: 13; cdr3_aa: CASSLGDRAEQFF; cdr3_nt: TGTGCCAGCAGCTTAGGTGACAGGGCCGAGCAGTTCTTC
v_call: TRBV9; d_call: -; j_call: TRBJ1-4; clone_size: -; cdr3_length: 15; cdr3_aa: CASSPQVSTNEKLFF; cdr3_nt: TGTGCCAGCAGCCCCCAGGTGTCAACTAATGAAAAACTGTTTTTT
v_call: TRBV12-3/TRBV12-4; d_call: -; j_call: TRBJ1-5; clone_size: -; cdr3_length: 16; cdr3_aa: CASSLVYSYSNQPQHF; cdr3_nt: TGTGCCAGCAGTTTAGTGTACAGTTATAGCAATCAGCCCCAGCATTTT
v_call: TRBV3-1; d_call: TRBD1; j_call: TRBJ2-4; clone_size: few; cdr3_length: 12; cdr3_aa: CASRGQGNIQYF; cdr3_nt: TGTGCCAGCCGAGGACAGGGAAACATTCAGTACTTC
v_call: TRBV20-1; d_call: -; j_call: TRBJ1-5; clone_size: -; cdr3_length: 14; cdr3_aa: CSARKRGGGQPQHF; cdr3_nt: TGCAGTGCTCGTAAGCGGGGGGGGGGTCAGCCCCAGCATTTT
v_call: TRBV5-1; d_call: -; j_call: TRBJ2-2; clone_size: few; cdr3_length: 15; cdr3_aa: CASSFMWGNTGELFF; cdr3_nt: TGCGCCAGCAGCTTCATGTGGGGAAACACCGGGGAGCTGTTTTTT
v_call: TRBV7-2; d_call: TRBD1; j_call: TRBJ2-1; clone_size: few; cdr3_length: 16; cdr3_aa: CASSLSRDRGLEEQFF; cdr3_nt: TGTGCCAGCAGCCTATCTCGGGACAGGGGGCTAGAGGAGCAGTTCTTC
v_call: TRBV28; d_call: TRBD1; j_call: TRBJ2-5; clone_size: few; cdr3_length: 14; cdr3_aa: CASSFRDREETQYF; cdr3_nt: TGTGCCAGCAGTTTTAGGGACAGGGAGGAGACCCAGTACTTC
v_call: TRBV5-1; d_call: TRBD1; j_call: TRBJ1-1; clone_size: few; cdr3_length: 15; cdr3_aa: CASSFTGGPGTEAFF; cdr3_nt: TGCGCCAGCAGCTTCACAGGGGGGCCGGGGACTGAAGCTTTCTTT
v_call: TRBV7-2; d_call: -; j_call: TRBJ2-5; clone_size: many; cdr3_length: 13; cdr3_aa: CASSLGWQETQYF; cdr3_nt: TGTGCCAGCAGCTTAGGGTGGCAAGAGACCCAGTACTTC
v_call: TRBV28; d_call: -; j_call: TRBJ2-7; clone_size: many; cdr3_length: 14; cdr3_aa: CASSGWASTYEQYF; cdr3_nt: TGTGCCAGCAGTGGTTGGGCCTCTACCTACGAGCAGTACTTC
v_call: TRBV6-2/TRBV6-3; d_call: -; j_call: TRBJ1-1; clone_size: -; cdr3_length: 15; cdr3_aa: CASSSTNPGFSEAFF; cdr3_nt: TGTGCCAGCAGTTCCACTAACCCAGGGTTCTCTGAAGCTTTCTTT
v_call: TRBV3-1; d_call: -; j_call: TRBJ2-2; clone_size: -; cdr3_length: 16; cdr3_aa: CASSQESRLNTGELFF; cdr3_nt: TGTGCCAGCAGCCAAGAGAGTCGTTTAAACACCGGGGAGCTGTTTTTT
v_call: TRBV5-1; d_call: TRBD2; j_call: TRBJ2-3; clone_size: -; cdr3_length: 15; cdr3_aa: CASSLVGTREDTQYF; cdr3_nt: TGCGCCAGCAGCTTGGTGGGGACTAGAGAAGATACGCAGTATTTT
v_call: TRBV6-5; d_call: TRBD2; j_call: TRBJ2-7; clone_size: few; cdr3_length: 16; cdr3_aa: CASSYSGGRSSYEQYF; cdr3_nt: TGTGCCAGCAGTTACTCGGGCGGGAGAAGCTCCTACGAGCAGTACTTC
v_call: TRBV7-9; d_call: TRBD1; j_call: TRBJ2-1; clone_size: few; cdr3_length: 16; cdr3_aa: CASSLFSDRVGNEQFF; cdr3_nt: TGTGCCAGCAGCTTATTTTCGGACAGGGTCGGCAATGAGCAGTTCTTC
v_call: TRBV30; d_call: -; j_call: TRBJ1-2; clone_size: -; cdr3_length: 12; cdr3_aa: CAYAGRNYGYTF; cdr3_nt: TGTGCCTACGCCGGACGGAACTATGGCTACACCTTC
v_call: TRBV4-3; d_call: TRBD1; j_call: TRBJ1-1; clone_size: -; cdr3_length: 14; cdr3_aa: CASSLTGGYTEAFF; cdr3_nt: TGCGCCAGCAGCCTTACAGGGGGCTACACTGAAGCTTTCTTT
v_call: TRBV4-2; d_call: -; j_call: TRBJ2-1; clone_size: few; cdr3_length: 16; cdr3_aa: CASSHQLRSSYNEQFF; cdr3_nt: TGTGCCAGCAGCCACCAACTAAGGAGCTCCTACAATGAGCAGTTCTTC
v_call: TRBV27; d_call: TRBD2; j_call: TRBJ2-2; clone_size: once; cdr3_length: 16; cdr3_aa: CASSLVSGSGTGELFF; cdr3_nt: TGTGCCAGCAGTTTAGTTAGCGGGAGCGGCACCGGGGAGCTGTTTTTT
v_call: TRBV12-3/TRBV12-4; d_call: -; j_call: TRBJ1-5; clone_size: -; cdr3_length: 14; cdr3_aa: CASSLDHSNQPQHF; cdr3_nt: TGTGCCAGCAGCCTTGATCATAGCAATCAGCCCCAGCATTTT
v_call: TRBV29-1; d_call: -; j_call: TRBJ2-3; clone_size: -; cdr3_length: 13; cdr3_aa: CSVDPGGADTQYF; cdr3_nt: TGCAGCGTGGACCCGGGGGGCGCAGATACGCAGTATTTT
v_call: TRBV12-3/TRBV12-4; d_call: -; j_call: TRBJ2-4; clone_size: -; cdr3_length: 15; cdr3_aa: CASRRHGSAKNIQYF; cdr3_nt: TGTGCCAGCAGAAGACACGGTTCGGCCAAAAACATTCAGTACTTC
v_call: TRBV5-1; d_call: -; j_call: TRBJ2-5; clone_size: -; cdr3_length: 17; cdr3_aa: CASSENQFRGVQETQYF; cdr3_nt: TGCGCCAGCAGCGAAAACCAATTTAGGGGAGTTCAAGAGACCCAGTACTTC
v_call: TRBV5-1; d_call: -; j_call: TRBJ2-3; clone_size: -; cdr3_length: 14; cdr3_aa: CASSAGRAGDTQYF; cdr3_nt: TGCGCCAGCAGCGCCGGTCGCGCGGGAGATACGCAGTATTTT
v_call: TRBV4-1; d_call: -; j_call: TRBJ2-3; clone_size: -; cdr3_length: 16; cdr3_aa: CASSQDRTYSTDTQYF; cdr3_nt: TGCGCCAGCAGCCAAGATCGGACCTACAGCACAGATACGCAGTATTTT
v_call: TRBV29-1; d_call: TRBD1; j_call: TRBJ2-4; clone_size: few; cdr3_length: 12; cdr3_aa: CSVRGQGGPEYF; cdr3_nt: TGCAGCGTTAGGGGACAGGGCGGACCAGAGTACTTC
v_call: TRBV5-1; d_call: -; j_call: TRBJ2-3; clone_size: many; cdr3_length: 14; cdr3_aa: CASSFQGTTDTQYF; cdr3_nt: TGCGCCAGCAGCTTCCAGGGTACCACAGATACGCAGTATTTT
v_call: TRBV5-1; d_call: TRBD2; j_call: TRBJ2-3; clone_size: -; cdr3_length: 16; cdr3_aa: CASSLAVAGSTDTQYF; cdr3_nt: TGCGCCAGCAGCTTGGCGGTAGCGGGGAGCACAGATACGCAGTATTTT
v_call: TRBV2; d_call: TRBD2; j_call: TRBJ2-7; clone_size: -; cdr3_length: 15; cdr3_aa: CASSRPSGTNYEQYF; cdr3_nt: TGTGCCAGCAGCCGACCTAGCGGAACTAACTACGAGCAGTACTTC
v_call: TRBV28; d_call: TRBD2; j_call: TRBJ2-2; clone_size: -; cdr3_length: 14; cdr3_aa: CASSHKREAGELFF; cdr3_nt: TGTGCCAGCAGTCATAAGCGGGAGGCCGGGGAGCTGTTTTTT
v_call: TRBV10-3; d_call: -; j_call: TRBJ2-1; clone_size: many; cdr3_length: 15; cdr3_aa: CAIRGGIGSYNEQFF; cdr3_nt: TGTGCCATCAGGGGAGGTATCGGTTCCTACAATGAGCAGTTCTTC
v_call: TRBV7-2; d_call: TRBD1; j_call: TRBJ2-7; clone_size: -; cdr3_length: 15; cdr3_aa: CASSLQGAVTYEQYF; cdr3_nt: TGTGCCAGCAGCTTACAGGGGGCCGTAACCTACGAGCAGTACTTC
v_call: TRBV27; d_call: -; j_call: TRBJ1-5; clone_size: few; cdr3_length: 14; cdr3_aa: CASSLTYSNQPQHF; cdr3_nt: TGTGCCAGCAGTTTAACGTATAGCAATCAGCCCCAGCATTTT
v_call: TRBV7-8; d_call: TRBD2; j_call: TRBJ2-7; clone_size: few; cdr3_length: 18; cdr3_aa: CASSLGWDGLAGGNEQYF; cdr3_nt: TGTGCCAGCAGCTTAGGATGGGATGGGCTAGCGGGAGGAAACGAGCAGTACTTC